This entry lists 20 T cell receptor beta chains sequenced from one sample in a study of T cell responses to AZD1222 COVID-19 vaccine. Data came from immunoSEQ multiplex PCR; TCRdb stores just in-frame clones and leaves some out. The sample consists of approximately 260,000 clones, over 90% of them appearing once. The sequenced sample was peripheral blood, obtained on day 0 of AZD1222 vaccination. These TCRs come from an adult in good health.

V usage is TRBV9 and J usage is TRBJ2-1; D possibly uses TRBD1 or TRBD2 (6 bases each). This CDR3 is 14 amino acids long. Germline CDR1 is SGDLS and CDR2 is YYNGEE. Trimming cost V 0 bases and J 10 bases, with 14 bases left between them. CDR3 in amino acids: CASSVATFGGEQFF. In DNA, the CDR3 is TGTGCCAGCAGCGTAGCGACATTCGGGGGCGAGCAGTTCTTC.

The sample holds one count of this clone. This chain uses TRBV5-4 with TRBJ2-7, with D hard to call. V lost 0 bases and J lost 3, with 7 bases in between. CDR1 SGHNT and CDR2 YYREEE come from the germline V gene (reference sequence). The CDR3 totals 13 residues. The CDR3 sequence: CASSLDGVYEQYF. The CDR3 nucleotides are TGTGCCAGCAGCTTGGACGGCGTCTACGAGCAGTACTTC. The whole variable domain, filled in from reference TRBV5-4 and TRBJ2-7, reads ETGVTQSPTHLIKTRGQQVTLRCSSQSGHNTVSWYQQALGQGPQFIFQYYREEENGRGNFPPRFSGLQFPNYSSELNVNALELDDSALYLCASSLDGVYEQYFGPGTRLTVT.

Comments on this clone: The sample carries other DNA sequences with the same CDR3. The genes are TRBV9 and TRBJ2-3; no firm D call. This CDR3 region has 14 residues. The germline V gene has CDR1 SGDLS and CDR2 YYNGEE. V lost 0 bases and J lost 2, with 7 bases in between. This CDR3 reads CASSVVGDTDTQYF. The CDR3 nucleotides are TGTGCCAGCAGCGTAGTTGGGGACACAGATACGCAGTATTTT.

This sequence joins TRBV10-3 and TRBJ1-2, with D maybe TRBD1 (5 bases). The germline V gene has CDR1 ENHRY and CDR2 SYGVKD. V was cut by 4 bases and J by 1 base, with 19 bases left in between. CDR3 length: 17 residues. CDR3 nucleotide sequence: TGTGCCATCAGTGCCCGGGAGGGGTCATTATATAACTATGGCTACACCTTC. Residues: CAISAREGSLYNYGYTF.

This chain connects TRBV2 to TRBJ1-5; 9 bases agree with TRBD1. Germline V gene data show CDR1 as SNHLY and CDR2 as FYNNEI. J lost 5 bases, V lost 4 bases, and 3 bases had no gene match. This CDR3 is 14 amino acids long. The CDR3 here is CASSVQGAHQPQHF. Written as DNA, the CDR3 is TGTGCCAGCAGTGTACAGGGGGCGCATCAGCCCCAGCATTTT. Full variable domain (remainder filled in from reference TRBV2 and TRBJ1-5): EPEVTQTPSHQVTQMGQEVILRCVPISNHLYFYWYRQILGQKVEFLVSFYNNEISEKSEIFDDQFSVERPDGSNFTLKIRSTKLEDSAMYFCASSVQGAHQPQHFGDGTRLSIL.

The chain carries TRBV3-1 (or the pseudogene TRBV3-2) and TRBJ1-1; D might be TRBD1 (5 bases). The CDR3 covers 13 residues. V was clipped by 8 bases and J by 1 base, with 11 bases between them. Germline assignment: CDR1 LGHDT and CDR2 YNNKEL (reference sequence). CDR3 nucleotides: TGTGCCAGCTCAGGGATAGGGAACACTGAAGCTTTCTTT. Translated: CASSGIGNTEAFF.

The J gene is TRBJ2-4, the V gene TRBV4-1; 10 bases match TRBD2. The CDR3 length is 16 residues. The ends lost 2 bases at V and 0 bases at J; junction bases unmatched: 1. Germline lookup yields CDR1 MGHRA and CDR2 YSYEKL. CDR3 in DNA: TGCGCCAGCAGCCAACTAGCGGGGGTAGCCAAAAACATTCAGTACTTC. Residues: CASSQLAGVAKNIQYF.

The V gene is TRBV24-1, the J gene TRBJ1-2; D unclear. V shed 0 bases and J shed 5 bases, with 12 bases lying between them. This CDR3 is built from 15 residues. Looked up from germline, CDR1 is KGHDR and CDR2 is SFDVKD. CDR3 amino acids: CATSDLQSPSYGYTF. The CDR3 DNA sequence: TGTGCCACCAGTGATTTGCAAAGCCCTTCGTATGGCTACACCTTC.

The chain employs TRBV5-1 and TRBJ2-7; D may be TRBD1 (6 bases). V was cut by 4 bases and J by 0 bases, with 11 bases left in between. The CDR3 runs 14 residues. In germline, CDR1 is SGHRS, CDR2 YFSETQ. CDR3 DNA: TGCGCCAGCAGCCCCGTACAGGGCTCCTACGAGCAGTACTTC. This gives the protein CASSPVQGSYEQYF.

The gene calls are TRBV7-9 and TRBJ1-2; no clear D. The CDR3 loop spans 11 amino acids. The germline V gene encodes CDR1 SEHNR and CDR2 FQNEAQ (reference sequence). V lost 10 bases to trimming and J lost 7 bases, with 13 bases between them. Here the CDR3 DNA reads TGTGCCATTCGGATACGGGCTGGCTACACCTTC. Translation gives CAIRIRAGYTF. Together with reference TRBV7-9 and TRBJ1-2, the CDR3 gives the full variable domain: DTGVSQNPRHKITKRGQNVTFRCDPISEHNRLYWYRQTLGQGPEFLTYFQNEAQLEKSRLLSDRFSAERPKGSFSTLEIQRTEQGDSAMYLCAIRIRAGYTFGSGTRLTVV.

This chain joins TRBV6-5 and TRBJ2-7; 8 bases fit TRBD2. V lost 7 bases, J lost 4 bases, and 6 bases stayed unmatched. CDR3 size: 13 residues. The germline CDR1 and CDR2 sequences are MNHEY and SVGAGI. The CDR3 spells CASTTGGFYEQYF. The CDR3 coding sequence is TGTGCCAGCACAACGGGGGGGTTTTACGAGCAGTACTTC.

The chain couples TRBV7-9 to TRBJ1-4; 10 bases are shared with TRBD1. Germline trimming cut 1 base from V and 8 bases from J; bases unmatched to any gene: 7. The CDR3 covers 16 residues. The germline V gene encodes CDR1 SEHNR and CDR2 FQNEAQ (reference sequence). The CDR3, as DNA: TGTGCCAGCAGCTTAGGGGACAGGGGTGAAGAGGAAAAACTGTTTTTT. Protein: CASSLGDRGEEEKLFF. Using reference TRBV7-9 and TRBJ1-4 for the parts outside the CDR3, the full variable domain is DTGVSQNPRHKITKRGQNVTFRCDPISEHNRLYWYRQTLGQGPEFLTYFQNEAQLEKSRLLSDRFSAERPKGSFSTLEIQRTEQGDSAMYLCASSLGDRGEEEKLFFGSGTQLSVL.

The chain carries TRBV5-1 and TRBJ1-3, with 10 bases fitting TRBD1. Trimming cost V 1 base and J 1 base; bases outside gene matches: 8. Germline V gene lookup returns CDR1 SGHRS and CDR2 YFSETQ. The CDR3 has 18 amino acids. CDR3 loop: CASSLLGQGITSGNTIYF. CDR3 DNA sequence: TGCGCCAGCAGCTTGTTGGGACAGGGGATAACTTCTGGAAACACCATATATTTT.

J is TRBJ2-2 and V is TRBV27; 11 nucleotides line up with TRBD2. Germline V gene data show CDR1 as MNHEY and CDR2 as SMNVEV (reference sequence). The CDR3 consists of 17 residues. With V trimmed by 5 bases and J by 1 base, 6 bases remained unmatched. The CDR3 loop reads CASSELAGDRNTGELFF. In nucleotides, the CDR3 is TGTGCCAGCAGTGAACTAGCGGGGGACCGGAACACCGGGGAGCTGTTTTTT.

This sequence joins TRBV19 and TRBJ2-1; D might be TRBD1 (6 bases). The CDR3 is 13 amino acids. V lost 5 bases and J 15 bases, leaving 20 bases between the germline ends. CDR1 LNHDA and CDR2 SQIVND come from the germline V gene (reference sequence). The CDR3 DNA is TGTGCCAGTAGTCGACAGGTTGAGGGCCTCGCGTTCTTC. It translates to CASSRQVEGLAFF.

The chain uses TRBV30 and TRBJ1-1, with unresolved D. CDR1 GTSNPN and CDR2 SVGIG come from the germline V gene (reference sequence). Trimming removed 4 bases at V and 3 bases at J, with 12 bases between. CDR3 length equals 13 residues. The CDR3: CAWTVDGYTEAFF. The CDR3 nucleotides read TGTGCCTGGACGGTCGACGGTTACACTGAAGCTTTCTTT.

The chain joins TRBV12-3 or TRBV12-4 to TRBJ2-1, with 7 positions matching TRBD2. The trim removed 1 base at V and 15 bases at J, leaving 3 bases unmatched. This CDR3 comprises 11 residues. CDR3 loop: CASSLGTRPFF. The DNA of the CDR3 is TGTGCCAGCAGTTTAGGGACTAGGCCGTTCTTC.

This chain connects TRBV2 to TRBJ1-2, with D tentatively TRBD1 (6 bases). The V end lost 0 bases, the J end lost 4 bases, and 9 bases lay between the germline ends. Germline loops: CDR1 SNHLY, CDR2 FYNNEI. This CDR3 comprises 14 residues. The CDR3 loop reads CASSEAQGFYGYTF. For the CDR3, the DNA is TGTGCCAGCAGTGAAGCGCAGGGGTTCTATGGCTACACCTTC.

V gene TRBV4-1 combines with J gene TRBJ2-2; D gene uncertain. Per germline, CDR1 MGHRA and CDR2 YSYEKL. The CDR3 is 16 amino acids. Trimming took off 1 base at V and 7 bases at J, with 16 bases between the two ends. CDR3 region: CASSQGRVVLSGELFF. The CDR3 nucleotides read TGCGCCAGCAGCCAAGGGAGAGTAGTGTTGAGCGGGGAGCTGTTTTTT.

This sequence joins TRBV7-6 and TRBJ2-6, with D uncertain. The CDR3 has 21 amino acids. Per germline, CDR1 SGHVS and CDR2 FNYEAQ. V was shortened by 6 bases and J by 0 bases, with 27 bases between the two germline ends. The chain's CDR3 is CASSLQLRKTQSSSGANVLTF. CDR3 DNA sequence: TGTGCCAGCAGTCTCCAATTGAGGAAGACCCAATCAAGCTCTGGGGCCAACGTCCTGACTTTC.